This TCR beta chain was captured by sequencing in a study of blood T cell repertoires in COVID-19. Assay: immunoSEQ multiplex PCR; the TCRdb copy retains only in-frame clones and omits some. Of a few hundred thousand clones listed, more than 70% are singletons. Germline V gene sequence: CDR1 MDHEN, CDR2 SYDVKM. The V end was cut by 4 bases, the J end by 2 bases, with 15 bases between. The CDR3 is made up of 16 amino acids. The receptor was derived from a man between 35 and 55 years old in a cohort exposed to, infected with or recovered from COVID-19 (not recorded which). What was sequenced was PBMCs or T cells enriched from blood (not recorded which). The chain uses TRBV28 and TRBJ1-5, with a weak D call TRBD1 (5 bases). The CDR3, as DNA: TGTGCCAGCAGTTCAGGGAGGGCGGGGGGCAATCAGCCCCAGCATTTT. It yields the protein CASSSGRAGGNQPQHF.